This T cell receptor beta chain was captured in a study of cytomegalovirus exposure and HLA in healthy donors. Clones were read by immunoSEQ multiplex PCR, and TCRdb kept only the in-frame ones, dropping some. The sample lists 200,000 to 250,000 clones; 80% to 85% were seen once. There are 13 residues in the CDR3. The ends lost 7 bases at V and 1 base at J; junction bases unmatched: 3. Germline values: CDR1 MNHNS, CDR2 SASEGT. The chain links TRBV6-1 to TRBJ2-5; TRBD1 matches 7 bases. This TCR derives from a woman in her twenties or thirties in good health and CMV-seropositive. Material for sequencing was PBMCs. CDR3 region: CASNGDSQETQYF. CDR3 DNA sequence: TGTGCCAGCAACGGGGACAGCCAAGAGACCCAGTACTTC.